Presented here are 27 T cell receptor beta chains from one specimen sequenced in a study of OX40 agonist ivuxolimab in advanced cancers. Assay: immunoSEQ multiplex PCR; the TCRdb copy retains only in-frame clones and omits some. The sample consists of fewer than 90,000 clones, 87% of them appearing once. The material was CD4+ or CD8+ T cells sorted from blood, obtained in a trial of the OX40 agonist ivuxolimab. These receptors were taken from an adult with an advanced solid tumor such as melanoma, head and neck, liver or kidney cancer.

Here the CDR3 reads CASSPGGNEQFF. CDR3 bases: TGTGCCAGCTCACCCGGGGGTAATGAGCAGTTCTTC. This rearrangement joins TRBV18 to TRBJ2-1; possible D gene TRBD2, 6 bases. Germline V gives CDR1 KGHSH, CDR2 LQKENI. V gave up 3 bases and J gave up 7 bases, with 7 bases separating them. The CDR3 covers 12 residues.

V is TRBV28 and J is TRBJ2-7; D ambiguous. Trimming removed 7 bases from V and 4 bases from J, with 14 bases in between. This CDR3 is 13 amino acids long. The germline V gene encodes CDR1 MDHEN and CDR2 SYDVKM. The CDR3 here is CASTAPAKYEQYF. Here the CDR3 DNA reads TGTGCCAGCACCGCTCCAGCTAAATACGAGCAGTACTTC.

The chain has TRBV6-1 and TRBJ2-1; 7 nucleotides line up with TRBD2. Germline loops: CDR1 MNHNS, CDR2 SASEGT. Trimming removed 4 bases from V and 10 bases from J; junction bases left unmatched: 22. The CDR3 contains 18 residues. CDR3 sequence (DNA): TGTGCCAGCAGTGGCCTCGCTAGCGGAGATTACAGTCTGTCGGAGCAGTTCTTC. This sequence encodes CASSGLASGDYSLSEQFF.

The V gene is TRBV29-1, the J gene TRBJ2-7, with 7 bases fitting TRBD1. J lost 2 bases, V lost 1 base, and 8 bases had no gene match. Germline-derived CDR1 and CDR2 are SQVTM and ANQGSEA. This CDR3 is 15 amino acids long. The CDR3 here is CSVEGDRQGTYEQYF. In DNA form, the CDR3 reads TGCAGCGTTGAAGGGGATAGACAGGGAACCTACGAGCAGTACTTC.

A word on this clone: At one end, the junction sequence differs from germline, possibly due to a read error. The chain carries TRBV2 and TRBJ1-2; 9 nucleotides agree with TRBD1. The V gene's germline CDR1 is SNHLY and CDR2 FYNNEI. The CDR3 has 12 amino acids. The CDR3 nucleotides are TGTGCCAGCAGGGGGGACAGGGTATATTTCCACTTC. Its translation is CASRGDRVYFHF.

This clone has a handful of counts. The chain links TRBV7-3 to TRBJ2-5, with 15 positions matching TRBD2. The CDR3 is 15 residues long. Germline V gives CDR1 SGHTA, CDR2 FQGTGA. The ends lost 5 bases at V and 4 bases at J; junction bases unmatched: 2. CDR3 loop: CASSPGLAGGETQYF. Here the CDR3 DNA reads TGTGCCAGCAGCCCGGGACTAGCGGGGGGAGAGACCCAGTACTTC.

The chain links TRBV5-8 to TRBJ1-6; D is uncertain. The ends were cut back, 1 base at V and 5 bases at J, with 7 bases in the middle. Germline V CDR1 and CDR2: SGHTS, YDEGEE. This CDR3 has 14 amino acids. CDR3 nucleotides: TGTGCCAGCAGCTTGTATCGAAATAATTCACCCCTCCACTTT. Translation: CASSLYRNNSPLHF.

V usage is TRBV5-1 and J usage is TRBJ2-5; unclear D gene. From germline, CDR1 is SGHRS and CDR2 YFSETQ. The CDR3 spans 12 residues. The V end lost 0 bases, the J end lost 4 bases, and 4 bases lay between the germline ends. In DNA form, the CDR3 reads TGCGCCAGCAGCTTGGCCCGAGAGACCCAGTACTTC. Amino acid sequence: CASSLARETQYF. Complete variable domain (other parts from reference TRBV5-1 and TRBJ2-5): KAGVTQTPRYLIKTRGQQVTLSCSPISGHRSVSWYQQTPGQGLQFLFEYFSETQRNKGNFPGRFSGRQFSNSRSEMNVSTLELGDSALYLCASSLARETQYFGPGTRLLVL.

The V call is TRBV11-2, the J call TRBJ2-5, with unresolved D. The CDR3 is 12 residues long. The germline V gene has CDR1 SGHAT and CDR2 FQNNGV. Trimming stripped 8 bases from V and 2 bases from J, with 9 bases between. The CDR3 reads CASRATQETQYF. CDR3 sequence (DNA): TGTGCCAGCCGGGCAACTCAAGAGACCCAGTACTTC.

This chain joins TRBV10-3 and TRBJ2-2; D not certain. Germline V gene data show CDR1 as ENHRY and CDR2 as SYGVKD. This CDR3 is 12 amino acids long. CDR3 loop: CAVGKGTGELFF. The CDR3 DNA sequence: TGTGCTGTTGGGAAGGGCACCGGGGAGCTGTTTTTT.

The chain recombines TRBV5-8 with TRBJ1-5, with D possibly matching TRBD1 (5 bases). CDR3 length equals 16 residues. Germline V gene data show CDR1 as SGHTS and CDR2 as YDEGEE. V dropped 2 bases and J dropped 3 bases, with 15 bases sitting between them. The CDR3 DNA reads as TGTGCCAGCAGCTTCCAAGTGGGGGGGGACAATCAGCCCCAGCATTTT. Its protein is CASSFQVGGDNQPQHF.

The gene calls are TRBV5-1 and TRBJ2-3, with 9 positions matching TRBD2. Germline V gene lookup returns CDR1 SGHRS and CDR2 YFSETQ. This CDR3 has 18 residues. The junction had 18 bases not matched to a gene; V was cut back by 4 bases and J by 6 bases. CDR3 amino acids: CASSLTFRLAGSNDTQYF. The CDR3 DNA reads TGCGCCAGCAGCCTGACTTTCCGGCTAGCGGGAAGCAATGATACGCAGTATTTT.

The rearrangement joins TRBV7-3 to TRBJ2-5; 11 bases are a match to TRBD2. The junction had 3 bases not matched to a gene; V was cut back by 1 base and J by 2 bases. Germline loops: CDR1 SGHTA, CDR2 FQGTGA. The CDR3 spans 16 residues. The CDR3 DNA reads TGTGCCAGCAGCTTAATAGCTAGCGGGGGGCAAGAGACCCAGTACTTC. This codes for CASSLIASGGQETQYF.

This rearrangement joins TRBV6-5 to TRBJ2-7, with D perhaps matching TRBD1 (5 bases). CDR3 size: 13 residues. Germline V CDR1 and CDR2: MNHEY, SVGAGI. V dropped 6 bases and J dropped 7 bases, with 16 bases sitting between them. Here the CDR3 reads CASSNRPGREQYF. The CDR3 DNA follows: TGTGCCAGCAGCAACCGCCCAGGGCGGGAGCAGTACTTC.

The chain uses TRBV10-3 and TRBJ2-3; D remains unclear. This CDR3 spans 14 amino acids. The V end lost 0 bases, the J end lost 0 bases, and 4 bases lay between the germline ends. Germline-derived CDR1 and CDR2 are ENHRY and SYGVKD. CDR3 in amino acids: CAISESTSTDTQYF. For the CDR3, the DNA is TGTGCCATCAGTGAGTCGACGAGCACAGATACGCAGTATTTT.

The chain joins TRBV10-3 to TRBJ2-1; D could derive from TRBD1 or TRBD2 (5 bases each). Per the germline V gene, CDR1 is ENHRY and CDR2 is SYGVKD. The CDR3 is made up of 14 amino acids. Trimming removed 10 bases from V and 3 bases from J, with 16 bases in between. The DNA of the CDR3 is TGTGCCACCAATGGGGCGGGTTACTACAATGAGCAGTTCTTC. This encodes CATNGAGYYNEQFF.

J is TRBJ2-7 and V is TRBV4-1; 9 positions agree with TRBD2. J lost 3 bases, V lost 0 bases, and 3 bases had no gene match. Per germline, CDR1 MGHRA and CDR2 YSYEKL. CDR3 length equals 15 residues. The CDR3 nucleotides are TGCGCCAGCAGCCAAGAAGAACTAGCGGGCTACGAGCAGTACTTC. It specifies CASSQEELAGYEQYF.

V usage is TRBV7-9 and J usage is TRBJ1-6; 8 bases align to TRBD1. V gave up 5 bases and J gave up 7 bases; unmatched junction bases: 4. The CDR3 length is 14 residues. Per the germline V gene, CDR1 is SEHNR and CDR2 is FQNEAQ (reference sequence). Here the CDR3 reads CASSPRTGNSPLHF. The CDR3 DNA follows: TGTGCCAGCAGCCCCCGGACAGGGAATTCACCCCTCCACTTT.

J is TRBJ1-1 and V is TRBV5-4; TRBD1 matches at 9 bases. Germline loops: CDR1 SGHNT, CDR2 YYREEE (reference sequence). The J segment lost 0 bases and the V segment lost 3 bases, leaving 6 bases of the junction unmatched. The CDR3 covers 16 residues. CDR3 region: CASSSGTGPLNTEAFF. CDR3 nucleotides: TGTGCCAGCAGCTCCGGGACAGGGCCTTTGAACACTGAAGCTTTCTTT.

The gene calls are TRBV7-3 and TRBJ2-1; TRBD2 matches at 7 bases. Germline V gene sequence: CDR1 SGHTA, CDR2 FQGTGA. V shed 2 bases and J 7 bases; nucleotides not matched to a gene: 5. The CDR3 is 14 residues long. The CDR3 bases are TGTGCCAGCAGCTTAGGCGGGAGTAGTAATGAGCAGTTCTTC. This encodes CASSLGGSSNEQFF.

This sequence joins TRBV4-1 and TRBJ2-1; 9 bases agree with TRBD2. CDR3 length: 15 amino acids. J lost 6 bases, V lost 6 bases, and 9 bases had no gene match. CDR1 and CDR2 (germline): MGHRA, YSYEKL. The CDR3 nucleotides are TGCGCCAGCAGGTGGAGGACTAGCGACACCAATGAGCAGTTCTTC. Its translation: CASRWRTSDTNEQFF.

This chain connects TRBV10-3 to TRBJ2-1; tentative D call: TRBD2 (5 bases). V was trimmed by 2 bases and J by 8 bases, leaving 16 bases between them. Germline assignment: CDR1 ENHRY and CDR2 SYGVKD. The CDR3 contains 15 residues. For the CDR3, the DNA is TGTGCCATCAGTGAGCCACCTCCGAGCGGCGATGAGCAGTTCTTC. Translating it yields CAISEPPPSGDEQFF.

The chain is built from TRBV14 and TRBJ2-7, with 14 bases identical to TRBD2. The ends lost 1 base at V and 2 bases at J; junction bases unmatched: 16. The CDR3 runs to 21 residues. The V gene's germline CDR1 is SGHDN and CDR2 FVKESK. The CDR3 reads CASSQGQGIWTSGRIPYEQYF. The CDR3 bases are TGTGCCAGCAGCCAAGGTCAGGGGATCTGGACTAGCGGGAGGATACCCTACGAGCAGTACTTC.

The rearrangement uses TRBV2 and TRBJ1-1; D is unresolved. The V gene's germline CDR1 is SNHLY and CDR2 FYNNEI. The ends were cut back, 7 bases at V and 1 base at J, with 10 bases in the middle. There are 13 residues in the CDR3. The CDR3: CASTAEQNTEAFF. CDR3 in DNA: TGTGCCAGCACCGCCGAGCAGAACACTGAAGCTTTCTTT. Based on the CDR3 plus reference TRBV2 and TRBJ1-1, the full variable domain is EPEVTQTPSHQVTQMGQEVILRCVPISNHLYFYWYRQILGQKVEFLVSFYNNEISEKSEIFDDQFSVERPDGSNFTLKIRSTKLEDSAMYFCASTAEQNTEAFFGQGTRLTVV.

The chain has TRBV7-8 and TRBJ2-7; possibly TRBD2 for D (6 bases). The germline V gene has CDR1 SGHVS and CDR2 FQNEAQ. V gave up 5 bases and J gave up 1 base, with 15 bases separating them. The CDR3 runs 15 residues. The DNA of the CDR3 is TGTGCCAGCAGCCCACGGGACTTCTCATCCTACGAGCAGTACTTC. Translated: CASSPRDFSSYEQYF.

The gene calls are TRBV7-2 and TRBJ1-3; D is unresolved. Deletions cut 3 bases from V and 0 bases from J, with 12 bases between. The CDR3 runs to 16 residues. Germline V gives CDR1 SGHTA, CDR2 FQGNSA. The chain's CDR3 is CASSLMAYSSGNTIYF. CDR3 sequence (DNA): TGTGCCAGCAGCTTGATGGCGTATTCCTCTGGAAACACCATATATTTT.

The chain recombines TRBV28 with TRBJ1-5, with D hard to call. Germline V gene data show CDR1 as MDHEN and CDR2 as SYDVKM. Trimming left V 2 bases short and J 5 bases short, with 7 bases between. The CDR3 is 13 residues long. The CDR3 region has the DNA TGTGCCAGCAGTTTAGGGCAAGATCAGCCCCAGCATTTT. Its translation is CASSLGQDQPQHF.